The clone carrying this T cell receptor beta chain turned up a few times. A much larger clone lies one base from this, so it may be a read error. The germline V gene encodes CDR1 MNHEY and CDR2 SVGAGI. The trim removed 7 bases at V and 7 bases at J, leaving 7 bases unmatched. The CDR3 length is 12 residues. The source of the sample is a study of blood T cells in healthy people across ages. Alongside a J-beta primer mix, a sample-barcoded 5' primer served in a second PCR lasting roughly 7 to 11 cycles. One entry per CDR3 protein, called by TCRdb with MiXCR from the 5' RACE reads. The data show 800,000 to 950,000 distinct CDR3 sequences, with roughly 29% seen just once and about 10% held by the top ten. These data are also associated with another study on T cells of mothers and their children.

V is TRBV6-5 and J is TRBJ2-7; 7 bases align to TRBD2. Sequenced: blood. This clonotype was sampled from a woman between 40 and 55 years old in good health. This CDR3 reads CASKRPGGEQYF. The CDR3 coding sequence is TGTGCCAGCAAGAGGCCCGGGGGGGAGCAGTACTTC.